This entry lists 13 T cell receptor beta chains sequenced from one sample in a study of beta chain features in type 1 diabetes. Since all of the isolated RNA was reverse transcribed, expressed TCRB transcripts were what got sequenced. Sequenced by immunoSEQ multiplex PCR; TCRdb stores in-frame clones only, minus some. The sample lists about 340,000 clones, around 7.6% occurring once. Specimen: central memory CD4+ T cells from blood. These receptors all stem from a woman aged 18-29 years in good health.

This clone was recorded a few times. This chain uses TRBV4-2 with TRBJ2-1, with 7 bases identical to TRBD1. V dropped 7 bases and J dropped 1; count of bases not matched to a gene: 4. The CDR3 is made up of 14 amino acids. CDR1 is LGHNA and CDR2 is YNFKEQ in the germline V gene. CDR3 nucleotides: TGTGCCAGCAACCGGGACAGTTCCTACAATGAGCAGTTCTTC. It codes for CASNRDSSYNEQFF.

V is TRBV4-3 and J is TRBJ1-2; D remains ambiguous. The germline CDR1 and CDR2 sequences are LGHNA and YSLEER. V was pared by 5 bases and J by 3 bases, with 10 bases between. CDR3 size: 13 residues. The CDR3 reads CASSRWGDYGYTF. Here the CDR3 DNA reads TGCGCCAGCAGCAGGTGGGGAGACTATGGCTACACCTTC.

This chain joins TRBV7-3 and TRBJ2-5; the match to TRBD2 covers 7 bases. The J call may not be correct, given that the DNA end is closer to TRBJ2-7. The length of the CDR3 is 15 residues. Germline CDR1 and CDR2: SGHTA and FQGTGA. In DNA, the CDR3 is TGTGCCAGCAGCAGAACCCTTGGGAGGGGCTACGAGCAGTACTTC. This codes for CASSRTLGRGYEQYF.

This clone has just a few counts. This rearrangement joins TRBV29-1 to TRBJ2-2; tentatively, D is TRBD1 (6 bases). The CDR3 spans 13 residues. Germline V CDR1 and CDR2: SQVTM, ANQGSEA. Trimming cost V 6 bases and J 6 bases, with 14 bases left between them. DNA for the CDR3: TGCAGCGTGGGATTCCGACAGGCCGGGGAGCTGTTTTTT. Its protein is CSVGFRQAGELFF.

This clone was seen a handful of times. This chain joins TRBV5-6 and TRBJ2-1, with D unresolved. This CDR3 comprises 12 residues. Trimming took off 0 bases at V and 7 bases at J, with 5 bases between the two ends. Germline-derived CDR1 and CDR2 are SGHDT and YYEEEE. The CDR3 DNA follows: TGTGCCAGCAGCTTGGTGCAGAATGAGCAGTTCTTC. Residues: CASSLVQNEQFF.

The CDR3 DNA reads as TGCAGCGTTGACTCGGGAGGGCCAGGCAATGAGCAGTTCTTC. Encoded protein: CSVDSGGPGNEQFF. The J gene is TRBJ2-1, the V gene TRBV29-1, with 8 bases fitting TRBD2. This CDR3 is 14 amino acids long. Germline V lookup: CDR1 SQVTM, CDR2 ANQGSEA. V was pared by 3 bases and J by 6 bases, with 7 bases of the junction left unmatched.

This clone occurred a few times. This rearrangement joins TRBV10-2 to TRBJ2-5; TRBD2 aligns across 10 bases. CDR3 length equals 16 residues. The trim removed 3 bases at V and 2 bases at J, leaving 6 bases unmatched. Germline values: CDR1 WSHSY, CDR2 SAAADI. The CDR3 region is CASSDWVAGGQETQYF. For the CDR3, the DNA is TGCGCCAGCAGTGACTGGGTAGCGGGGGGACAAGAGACCCAGTACTTC.

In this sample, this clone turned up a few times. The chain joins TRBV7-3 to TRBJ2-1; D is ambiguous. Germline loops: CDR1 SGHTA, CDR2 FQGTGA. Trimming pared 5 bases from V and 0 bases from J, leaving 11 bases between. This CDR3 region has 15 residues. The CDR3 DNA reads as TGTGCCAGCAGCCCCCACCCGAACTCCTACAATGAGCAGTTCTTC. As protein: CASSPHPNSYNEQFF.

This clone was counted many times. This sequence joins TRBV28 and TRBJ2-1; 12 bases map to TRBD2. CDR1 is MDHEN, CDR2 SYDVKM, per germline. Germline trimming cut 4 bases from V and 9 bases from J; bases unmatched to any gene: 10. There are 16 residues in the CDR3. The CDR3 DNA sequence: TGTGCCAGCAGTTCACCTTCTAGCGGGAGGGCAGGTGAGCAGTTCTTC. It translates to CASSSPSSGRAGEQFF.

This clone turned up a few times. CDR3 DNA: TGTGCCAGCAGCTTTGGCGAGGCCAACTACGAGCAGTACTTC. Its translation is CASSFGEANYEQYF. The chain recombines TRBV7-2 with TRBJ2-7; D call uncertain. Germline assignment: CDR1 SGHTA and CDR2 FQGNSA. Trimming removed 3 bases from V and 3 bases from J, with 12 bases in between. The CDR3 totals 14 residues.

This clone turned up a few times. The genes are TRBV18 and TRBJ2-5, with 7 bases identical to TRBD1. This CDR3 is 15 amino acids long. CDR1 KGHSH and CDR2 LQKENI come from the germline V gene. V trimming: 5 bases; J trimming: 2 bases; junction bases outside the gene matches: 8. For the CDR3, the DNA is TGTGCCAGCTCATGGAGTCAACAGGGGCAAGAGACCCAGTACTTC. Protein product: CASSWSQQGQETQYF.

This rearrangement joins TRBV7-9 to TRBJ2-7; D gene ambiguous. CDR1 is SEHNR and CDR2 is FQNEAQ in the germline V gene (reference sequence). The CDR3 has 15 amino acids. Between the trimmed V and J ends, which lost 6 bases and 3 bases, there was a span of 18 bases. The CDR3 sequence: CASSLGWSSHYEQYF. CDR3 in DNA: TGTGCCAGCAGTCTTGGGTGGTCTTCCCACTACGAGCAGTACTTC. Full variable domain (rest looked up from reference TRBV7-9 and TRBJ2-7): DTGVSQNPRHKITKRGQNVTFRCDPISEHNRLYWYRQTLGQGPEFLTYFQNEAQLEKSRLLSDRFSAERPKGSFSTLEIQRTEQGDSAMYLCASSLGWSSHYEQYFGPGTRLTVT.

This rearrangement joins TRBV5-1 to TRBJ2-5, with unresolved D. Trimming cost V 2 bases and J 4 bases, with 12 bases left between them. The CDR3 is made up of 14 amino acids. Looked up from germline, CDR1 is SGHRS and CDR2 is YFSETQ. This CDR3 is CASSFGHGGETQYF. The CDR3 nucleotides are TGCGCCAGCAGCTTTGGCCATGGTGGAGAGACCCAGTACTTC.